Detailed here is one TCR beta chain. Its antigen is undetermined. Libraries were prepared by immunoSEQ multiplex PCR; TCRdb keeps only in-frame clonotypes and omits some of them. Among roughly 76,000 clones listed, approximately 74% were seen once. The record originates from a study of vaccination effects on CD4 cells after COVID-19. ViraFEST assay sequencing came after antigen-specific CD4+ T cells were expanded with viral peptide pools. Subsequent to a culture period of around eleven days, CD4+ T cells were isolated. The culture medium for two million PBMC per well included 10 IU/ml IL-2 and about 9.1 ug/ml peptides. Days 3 and 7 were when half the medium was replaced with IL-2 medium. This CDR3 comprises 13 residues. Germline CDR1 reads SGHTA; CDR2 reads FQGTGA. V lost 1 base and J 7 bases, leaving 8 bases between the germline ends.

Sequencing was performed on CD4+ T cells from PBMCs cultured with HCoV-229E spike peptides, taken before COVID-19 vaccination. This TCR was sampled from a human donor who received a COVID-19 vaccine. This sequence joins TRBV7-3 and TRBJ1-5; weak D call: TRBD1 (5 bases). CDR3 DNA: TGTGCCAGCAGCTTAATGAGGGACCAGCCCCAGCATTTT. Protein sequence: CASSLMRDQPQHF.